The 26 T cell receptor beta chains in this list originate from one sample, sequenced in a study of blood T cell repertoires in COVID-19. The table came from immunoSEQ multiplex PCR; TCRdb's copy has only in-frame clones and leaves some out. The sample has approximately 270,000 clones, approximately 85% seen once. Sequenced: peripheral blood. These TCRs come from a human donor with COVID-19, enrolled during active disease. The donor label of this sample is uncertain.

The chain carries TRBV14 and TRBJ1-2, with D perhaps matching TRBD1 (5 bases). The CDR3 runs to 15 residues. Germline V CDR1 and CDR2: SGHDN, FVKESK. Trimming left V 1 base short and J 8 bases short, with 17 bases between. DNA for the CDR3: TGTGCCAGCAGCCAAGTCATCGGGACTGGCCTGGGCTACACCTTC. Translating gives CASSQVIGTGLGYTF.

V gene TRBV18 combines with J gene TRBJ2-3; possible D gene TRBD1, 6 bases. This CDR3 has 15 amino acids. Trimming pared 0 bases from V and 3 bases from J, leaving 10 bases between. Germline CDR1 KGHSH, CDR2 LQKENI. The CDR3 nucleotides read TGTGCCAGCTCACCACCGGTCAGGGGAACAGATACGCAGTATTTT. Translated: CASSPPVRGTDTQYF.

This rearrangement joins TRBV10-3 to TRBJ1-2; TRBD1 is a possible D gene (5 bases). Germline V gives CDR1 ENHRY, CDR2 SYGVKD. The CDR3 is made up of 13 amino acids. Trimming removed 2 bases at V and 7 bases at J, with 11 bases between. The CDR3 DNA sequence: TGTGCCATCAGTGAGGGGGCGCGAGGTGGCTACACCTTC. Protein sequence: CAISEGARGGYTF.

The chain couples TRBV4-1 to TRBJ1-2; 12 bases fit TRBD1. The ends lost 5 bases at V and 4 bases at J; junction bases unmatched: 11. CDR1 is MGHRA and CDR2 is YSYEKL in the germline V gene. The CDR3 sequence is 17 residues long. CDR3 DNA: TGCGCCAGCAGCTCCCGGGACAGGGGGCGCCTAGGCTATGGCTACACCTTC. Encoded protein: CASSSRDRGRLGYGYTF.

The V and J genes are TRBV30 and TRBJ2-1; 10 bases agree with TRBD2. V dropped 6 bases and J dropped 3; count of bases not matched to a gene: 5. This CDR3 is built from 14 residues. Germline CDR1 reads GTSNPN; CDR2 reads SVGIG (reference sequence). CDR3 amino acids: CACAGTSDYNEQFF. CDR3 nucleotide sequence: TGTGCCTGCGCCGGGACTAGCGACTACAATGAGCAGTTCTTC.

V usage is TRBV28 and J usage is TRBJ2-1; weak D call: TRBD1 (5 bases). This CDR3 comprises 14 residues. Germline V lookup: CDR1 MDHEN, CDR2 SYDVKM. The V end was cut by 2 bases, the J end by 3 bases, with 8 bases between. CDR3 amino acids: CASSLRQNYNEQFF. CDR3 in DNA: TGTGCCAGCAGTTTACGACAGAACTACAATGAGCAGTTCTTC.

V is TRBV28 and J is TRBJ1-1; TRBD1 aligns across 8 bases. The CDR3 is made up of 15 amino acids. V was clipped by 5 bases and J by 11 bases; unmatched bases: 16. CDR1 and CDR2 from the germline V gene are MDHEN and SYDVKM. CDR3 DNA: TGTGCCAGCAGTCCACCGTCCAGGGGGCCGGGACAGGCTTTCTTT. This codes for CASSPPSRGPGQAFF.

The chain uses TRBV19 and TRBJ1-4; 8 bases fit TRBD1. Trimming removed 6 bases from V and 5 bases from J; junction bases left unmatched: 5. Germline CDR1 reads LNHDA; CDR2 reads SQIVND (reference sequence). The CDR3 is 14 residues long. CDR3 coding DNA: TGTGCCAGTAGCCCAAGGACAGGGAATGAAAAACTGTTTTTT. It encodes CASSPRTGNEKLFF.

The V call is TRBV3-1 (or the pseudogene TRBV3-2), the J call TRBJ1-6; D may be TRBD1 (6 bases). Germline V lookup: CDR1 LGHDT, CDR2 YNNKEL (reference sequence). The CDR3 has 12 amino acids. The germline V and J ends were trimmed by 6 bases and 7 bases, with 7 bases remaining between them. The CDR3 region has the DNA TGTGCCAGCAGAGGGGGAAATTCACCCCTCCACTTT. Translation: CASRGGNSPLHF.

Only a few counts were recorded for this clone. The rearrangement links TRBV30 to TRBJ1-1; weak D call: TRBD1 (5 bases). Germline-derived CDR1 and CDR2 are GTSNPN and SVGIG (reference sequence). The CDR3 runs 13 residues. Trimming shortened V by 1 base and J by 9 bases, and 15 bases separated the two germline ends. As DNA, the CDR3 is TGTGCCTGGAGTGGGCAGACAGTACGTCAAGCTTTCTTT. Amino acids: CAWSGQTVRQAFF.

The chain is built from TRBV6-5 and TRBJ2-1; 8 bases are a match to TRBD2. The V gene's germline CDR1 is MNHEY and CDR2 SVGAGI. This CDR3 spans 15 amino acids. V lost 7 bases to trimming and J lost 3 bases; unmatched junction nucleotides: 8. The CDR3 region has the DNA TGTGCCAGCACGCGAGCGGGAGATTTCTACAATGAGCAGTTCTTC. Its protein product is CASTRAGDFYNEQFF.

The chain combines TRBV18 with TRBJ2-7, with 7 bases fitting TRBD1. This CDR3 region has 16 residues. The V and J ends lost 4 bases and 4 bases, in that order; junction bases with no gene match: 13. Per the germline V gene, CDR1 is KGHSH and CDR2 is LQKENI. CDR3: CASSLLPGQRGYEQYF. The CDR3, as DNA: TGTGCCAGCTCACTCTTGCCGGGACAGAGGGGTTACGAGCAGTACTTC.

V and J are TRBV30 and TRBJ2-7, with 15 bases that match TRBD2. Germline CDR1 and CDR2: GTSNPN and SVGIG (reference sequence). CDR3 size: 17 residues. V shed 5 bases and J 6 bases; nucleotides not matched to a gene: 14. CDR3 DNA: TGTGCCTGGGCCTTCCTCCGGACTAGCGGGAGGGGTGGCGAGCAGTACTTC. It codes for CAWAFLRTSGRGGEQYF.

This clone has only one observation. The chain combines TRBV5-1 with TRBJ1-1, with D maybe TRBD1 (5 bases). The ends were cut back, 0 bases at V and 1 base at J, with 10 bases in the middle. Germline-derived CDR1 and CDR2 are SGHRS and YFSETQ. The CDR3 spans 15 residues. The CDR3 is CASSLEQAENTEAFF. The CDR3 DNA sequence: TGCGCCAGCAGCTTGGAACAGGCAGAGAACACTGAAGCTTTCTTT.

This chain uses TRBV9 with TRBJ2-3; the D gene is possibly TRBD1 (6 bases). CDR1 and CDR2 (germline): SGDLS, YYNGEE. The V end lost 4 bases, the J end lost 4 bases, and 13 bases lay between the germline ends. The CDR3 is made up of 14 amino acids. CDR3 sequence (DNA): TGTGCCAGCAGCCTACAGGGCCCCCCAGATACGCAGTATTTT. As protein: CASSLQGPPDTQYF.

The CDR3 DNA reads as TGTGCCAGCAGACACTCCCGGGGCGGGAGGAAGTCAGATGAGCAGTTCTTC. As protein: CASRHSRGGRKSDEQFF. This chain links TRBV28 with TRBJ2-1, with 8 positions matching TRBD2. Germline CDR1 and CDR2: MDHEN and SYDVKM. With V trimmed by 6 bases and J by 8 bases, 18 bases remained unmatched. The CDR3 has 17 amino acids.

This clone was seen a single time. This rearrangement joins TRBV28 to TRBJ1-5; no clear D. Trimming removed 3 bases at V and 6 bases at J, with 15 bases between. The CDR3 is 15 amino acids. Germline V gene sequence: CDR1 MDHEN, CDR2 SYDVKM. This CDR3 is CASSLLPGSGQPQHF. The CDR3 DNA reads TGTGCCAGCAGTTTGCTCCCGGGTAGTGGTCAGCCCCAGCATTTT. Supplemented by reference TRBV28 and TRBJ1-5, the full variable domain reads DVKVTQSSRYLVKRTGEKVFLECVQDMDHENMFWYRQDPGLGLRLIYFSYDVKMKEKGDIPEGYSVSREKKERFSLILESASTNQTSMYLCASSLLPGSGQPQHFGDGTRLSIL.

The CDR3 DNA reads TGTGCCAGTAAGGCCCCCGGGGAAGGCTACACCTTC. This gives the protein CASKAPGEGYTF. The chain links TRBV19 to TRBJ1-2; D unclear. This CDR3 comprises 12 residues. Trimming removed 7 bases from V and 8 bases from J, with 14 bases in between. From germline, CDR1 is LNHDA and CDR2 SQIVND (reference sequence).

Here the CDR3 reads CASKPTGGEPYEQYF. The CDR3 DNA sequence: TGTGCCTCTAAACCGACAGGGGGTGAGCCTTACGAGCAGTACTTC. J is TRBJ2-7 and V is TRBV6-5; the match to TRBD1 covers 9 bases. The germline CDR1 and CDR2 sequences are MNHEY and SVGAGI. With 11 bases clipped from V and 4 bases from J, the junction kept 15 bases outside the gene matches. The CDR3 is 15 residues long.

This chain links TRBV28 with TRBJ2-1; D unclear. This CDR3 is built from 13 residues. Germline assignment: CDR1 MDHEN and CDR2 SYDVKM. V lost 7 bases to trimming and J lost 8 bases, with 15 bases between them. The CDR3 DNA sequence: TGTGCCAGCACCCGAAACCGGGTCCATGAGCAGTTCTTC. Residues: CASTRNRVHEQFF.

V usage is TRBV30 and J usage is TRBJ1-1, with D possibly matching TRBD1 (6 bases). The CDR3 covers 15 residues. The V end lost 2 bases, the J end lost 0 bases, and 13 bases lay between the germline ends. Germline CDR1 and CDR2: GTSNPN and SVGIG (reference sequence). CDR3 protein: CAWSRNDRMNTEAFF. CDR3 nucleotide sequence: TGTGCCTGGAGTCGCAACGACAGGATGAACACTGAAGCTTTCTTT.

V usage is TRBV19 and J usage is TRBJ1-5; D remains unclear. The CDR3 length is 14 residues. CDR1 is LNHDA and CDR2 is SQIVND in the germline V gene (reference sequence). V gave up 5 bases and J gave up 4 bases, with 12 bases separating them. The CDR3 coding sequence is TGTGCCAGTAGTTGGAGGGAAAGGAATCAGCCCCAGCATTTT. Its protein product is CASSWRERNQPQHF. Together with reference TRBV19 and TRBJ1-5, the CDR3 gives the full variable domain: DGGITQSPKYLFRKEGQNVTLSCEQNLNHDAMYWYRQDPGQGLRLIYYSQIVNDFQKGDIAEGYSVSREKKESFPLTVTSAQKNPTAFYLCASSWRERNQPQHFGDGTRLSIL.

The rearrangement links TRBV5-1 to TRBJ1-2, with 7 bases lining up with TRBD1. Looked up from germline, CDR1 is SGHRS and CDR2 is YFSETQ. The CDR3 runs to 14 residues. V lost 5 bases and J lost 4; bases outside the gene matches: 8. CDR3 protein: CASSLTTGSYGYTF. CDR3 nucleotides: TGCGCCAGCAGTCTCACGACAGGGTCCTATGGCTACACCTTC.

The rearrangement joins TRBV9 to TRBJ2-1, with TRBD2 identical over 9 bases. The CDR3 is 17 amino acids. Germline values: CDR1 SGDLS, CDR2 YYNGEE. Trimming took 0 bases from V and 1 from J; bases not matched to a gene: 5. The CDR3 region is CASSVEGSGGSYNEQFF. The CDR3 DNA reads as TGTGCCAGCAGCGTAGAGGGTAGCGGGGGTTCCTACAATGAGCAGTTCTTC.

The rearrangement uses TRBV10-3 and TRBJ2-1; D is uncertain. The CDR3 is 14 residues long. V shed 3 bases and J shed 7 bases, with 13 bases lying between them. Germline V gives CDR1 ENHRY, CDR2 SYGVKD. The CDR3 here is CAISDEVGGNEQFF. Here the CDR3 DNA reads TGTGCCATCAGTGATGAGGTGGGTGGGAATGAGCAGTTCTTC.

The chain links TRBV5-1 to TRBJ2-3; TRBD2 matches 8 bases. The junction had 11 bases not matched to a gene; V was cut back by 2 bases and J by 6 bases. This CDR3 contains 16 residues. CDR1 and CDR2 from the germline V gene are SGHRS and YFSETQ. The CDR3 loop is CASSFALAERVDTQYF. Here the CDR3 DNA reads TGCGCCAGCAGCTTCGCACTAGCGGAGAGGGTGGATACGCAGTATTTT.